This T cell receptor (beta chain) came from a study of CD8+CD57+ T cells in acquired aplastic anemia listed by TCRdb under 2018. Regarding the research as a whole: A mean of around 3 ug of DNA, ranging from about 0.2 to 27.4 ug, was extracted from sorted CD4+ and CD8+ cells. A CD8+CD57+ expansion meant a frequency higher than the mean frequency seen in healthy subjects. What the work shows at the level of the full study, not this receptor alone: Although twenty-nine CD8+ CDR3 sequences were shared by patients and controls, these sequences appeared highly expressed in patients and within the immunodominant clones of patients. CD8+ Simpson's diversity did not differ significantly between patients and healthy controls (P=0.060).

This clonotype was counted only a few times. Its antigen target is currently unknown. Base qualities are not provided; no much larger clone lies one nucleotide away. Profiling of TCR beta VDJ combinations and CDR3 sequences used genomic DNA as the template. TCR repertoire sequencing was run on an Illumina HiSeq 2000. In the source study's methods: Repertoires were assessed using TRBV/TRBJ rearrangement plots, CDR3 size and DJ length profiles, and Simpson's diversity index. Whichever DNA sequence was most abundant in the deep sequencing data was defined as the immunodominant clone. CDR3 amino acid sequences were screened for sharing across subjects and compared with published repertoires and the VDJdb database. TCRdb applied fastp at Q25 and MiXCR to the public reads, then kept only in-frame beta chains. Entries are consolidated by CDR3 protein sequence, retaining the most common genes and DNA. The V and J calls were determined by TCRdb, not by the authors. The sample profile shows some 120,000 distinct CDR3 sequences; about 40% of them were found once. About 2.4% of the sample comes from the top ten.

Flow cytometry had shown CD8+CD57+ cell expansion in the patients selected for sequencing. Every patient had severe acquired aplastic anemia, diagnosed using the International Study of Aplastic Anemia and Agranulocytosis and Camitta criteria. Patients had received no therapy at the time of blood sampling. The study deep-sequenced TCR repertoires of sorted CD4+ and CD8+ blood T cells from severe aplastic anemia patients and healthy subjects. In the USA, patient enrollment took place under clinicaltrials.gov protocols 00001620, 01623167, 00001397, 00071045, 00081523 and 00961064. Ficoll-Paque density gradient centrifugation was used to isolate peripheral blood mononuclear cells. Before DNA extraction, CD4+ and CD8+ T cells were sorted by FACS or by magnetic beads. As encoded in the germline V gene, CDR1 is SQVTM while CDR2 is ANQGSEA. The V and J ends are trimmed by 4 bases and 5 bases, leaving 8 bases between them. The CDR3 covers 11 residues, taking in both the cysteine and the phenylalanine. The kept DNA is CDR3 alone, 33 bases in frame from the first base.

This receptor chain uses TRBV29-1 and TRBJ2-5; the best D guess is TRBD2, with 5 bases matching. Sequenced sample: sorted CD4+, CD8+, or CD8+CD57+ T cells (not recorded which) from PBMCs. This sequence originates from a human donor with aplastic anemia. The DNA sequence follows: TGCAGCGTTGGGAGAGGGGAGACCCAGTACTTC. The resulting protein is CSVGRGETQYF.